Each of the 11 T cell receptor beta chains below was sequenced from the same sample in a study of blood T cell repertoires in COVID-19. Clones were sequenced by immunoSEQ multiplex PCR, and TCRdb holds only the in-frame ones, with some missing. The repertoire has tens of thousands of clones, about four fifths of them found once; the top ten carry 22%. The sample was peripheral blood. Receptors were obtained from a woman aged 55-69 years with acute or convalescent COVID-19.

This rearrangement joins TRBV19 to TRBJ2-3; TRBD2 might be the D (6 bases). CDR3 length: 14 amino acids. Trimming took 5 bases from V and 0 from J, leaving 9 bases between them. Germline lookup yields CDR1 LNHDA and CDR2 SQIVND (reference sequence). The CDR3 region is CASSPTSSTDTQYF. Here the CDR3 DNA reads TGTGCCAGTAGTCCGACTAGTAGCACAGATACGCAGTATTTT.

The CDR3 coding sequence is TGCAGCGTTTGCCAGGGGGCGGACACTGAAGCTTTCTTT. Protein sequence: CSVCQGADTEAFF. The chain is built from TRBV29-1 and TRBJ1-1; 8 bases agree with TRBD1. The CDR3 consists of 13 residues. After removal of 5 bases from V and 3 bases from J, the junction contained 5 bases not matched to a gene. The germline V gene encodes CDR1 SQVTM and CDR2 ANQGSEA.

The chain couples TRBV5-1 to TRBJ2-3; TRBD2 aligns across 12 bases. The V gene's germline CDR1 is SGHRS and CDR2 YFSETQ. This CDR3 is built from 17 residues. V dropped 0 bases and J dropped 4; count of bases not matched to a gene: 6. CDR3 sequence (DNA): TGCGCCAGCAGCTTGGCCCCTAGCGGGGGGGACCCAGATACGCAGTATTTT. Protein: CASSLAPSGGDPDTQYF. Drawing the rest from reference TRBV5-1 and TRBJ2-3, the complete variable domain is KAGVTQTPRYLIKTRGQQVTLSCSPISGHRSVSWYQQTPGQGLQFLFEYFSETQRNKGNFPGRFSGRQFSNSRSEMNVSTLELGDSALYLCASSLAPSGGDPDTQYFGPGTRLTVL.

The chain couples TRBV14 to TRBJ2-1, with TRBD2 matching over 11 bases. Germline CDR1 and CDR2: SGHDN and FVKESK. The CDR3 length is 17 residues. V gave up 3 bases and J gave up 0 bases; unmatched junction bases: 4. The CDR3 coding sequence is TGTGCCAGCAGCCACCTAGCGGGGGGAAGCTCCTACAATGAGCAGTTCTTC. Its translation: CASSHLAGGSSYNEQFF. Full variable domain (remainder filled in from reference TRBV14 and TRBJ2-1): EAGVTQFPSHSVIEKGQTVTLRCDPISGHDNLYWYRRVMGKEIKFLLHFVKESKQDESGMPNNRFLAERTGGTYSTLKVQPAELEDSGVYFCASSHLAGGSSYNEQFFGPGTRLTVL.

The genes are TRBV27 and TRBJ1-2; the D gene is possibly TRBD1 (6 bases). V was clipped by 2 bases and J by 8 bases, with 15 bases between them. Per the germline V gene, CDR1 is MNHEY and CDR2 is SMNVEV (reference sequence). The CDR3 runs 14 residues. The CDR3 DNA reads as TGTGCCAGCAGTTTAGCCAACAGGGTTGGCGGCTACACCTTC. It is translated as CASSLANRVGGYTF.

The chain uses TRBV7-2 and TRBJ1-2, with 10 nucleotides matching TRBD1. The V gene end was trimmed by 5 bases and the J gene end by 4 bases; junction bases not matched to a gene: 16. The CDR3 is 18 amino acids. The germline V gene encodes CDR1 SGHTA and CDR2 FQGNSA. Written as DNA, the CDR3 is TGTGCCAGCAGCCGGACCGGGACAGGGGCATCGGGTCCCTATGGCTACACCTTC. Its protein is CASSRTGTGASGPYGYTF.

This chain connects TRBV7-8 to TRBJ1-1; D unclear. This CDR3 is built from 14 residues. Between the trimmed V and J ends, which lost 8 bases and 3 bases, there was a span of 16 bases. Germline CDR1 reads SGHVS; CDR2 reads FQNEAQ. The DNA for the CDR3 is TGTGCCAGCGTCCTAAGTCTGGGAGACACTGAAGCTTTCTTT. It codes for CASVLSLGDTEAFF.

The rearrangement uses TRBV19 and TRBJ1-4; no clear D gene. Germline V gene sequence: CDR1 LNHDA, CDR2 SQIVND (reference sequence). V lost 5 bases and J lost 3, with 13 bases in between. The CDR3 extends over 15 amino acids. The DNA of the CDR3 is TGTGCCAGTAGTGTCCTTCGGGTACCTAATGAAAAACTGTTTTTT. Protein: CASSVLRVPNEKLFF. The whole variable domain, filled in from reference TRBV19 and TRBJ1-4, reads DGGITQSPKYLFRKEGQNVTLSCEQNLNHDAMYWYRQDPGQGLRLIYYSQIVNDFQKGDIAEGYSVSREKKESFPLTVTSAQKNPTAFYLCASSVLRVPNEKLFFGSGTQLSVL.

The CDR3 DNA reads TGTGCCAGCAGTGGTAGCGGGGGGGCGGATACGCAGTATTTT. It specifies CASSGSGGADTQYF. The chain employs TRBV6-2 or TRBV6-3 and TRBJ2-3; 11 nucleotides line up with TRBD2. Germline CDR1 is MNHEY and CDR2 is SVGEGT. After removal of 5 bases from V and 6 bases from J, the junction contained 4 bases not matched to a gene. The CDR3 is 14 residues long.

V and J are TRBV6-5 and TRBJ2-3; weak D call: TRBD2 (6 bases). Per the germline V gene, CDR1 is MNHEY and CDR2 is SVGAGI. There are 11 residues in the CDR3. V was trimmed by 10 bases and J by 6 bases, leaving 11 bases between them. The DNA for the CDR3 is TGTGCCATCGGGAGTGGGGATACGCAGTATTTT. It yields the protein CAIGSGDTQYF.

The CDR3 loop reads CASSSDGGAKNIQYF. The CDR3 region has the DNA TGTGCCAGCAGCTCGGATGGCGGAGCCAAAAACATTCAGTACTTC. V is TRBV5-4 and J is TRBJ2-4; D unclear. This CDR3 has 15 residues. Per germline, CDR1 SGHNT and CDR2 YYREEE (reference sequence). Trimming removed 3 bases from V and 0 bases from J, with 10 bases in between.